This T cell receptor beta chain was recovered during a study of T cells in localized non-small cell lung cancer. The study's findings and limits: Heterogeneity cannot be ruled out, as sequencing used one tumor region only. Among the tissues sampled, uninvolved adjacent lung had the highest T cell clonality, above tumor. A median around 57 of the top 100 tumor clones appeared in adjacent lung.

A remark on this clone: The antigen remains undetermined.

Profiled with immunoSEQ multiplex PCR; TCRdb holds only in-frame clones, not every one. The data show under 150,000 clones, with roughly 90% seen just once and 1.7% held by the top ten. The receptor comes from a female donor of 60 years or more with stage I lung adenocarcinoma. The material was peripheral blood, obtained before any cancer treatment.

CDR3 in DNA: TGTGCCAGCAGCGCCGGGGCTAAGTCCCAAGAGACCCAGTACTTC. This translates into CASSAGAKSQETQYF. The chain combines TRBV9 with TRBJ2-5; the D call may be TRBD1 or TRBD2 (5 bases each). This CDR3 contains 15 residues. The V gene lost 3 bases and the J gene lost 1 base, with 13 bases spanning the gap. The germline CDR1 and CDR2 sequences are SGDLS and YYNGEE.